The present entry profiles one T cell receptor (beta chain) with its context. Germline values: CDR1 LGHNT, CDR2 FRNRAP. This CDR3 is 18 amino acids long. V lost 5 bases, J lost 4 bases, and 15 bases stayed unmatched. PCR employed 60 Vbeta and 13 Jbeta primers. TCRdb's copy holds only in-frame clones and misses some; the assay was immunoSEQ multiplex PCR. Of 60,000 to 90,000 clones listed, approximately 67% were seen once; the top ten hold roughly 7.6%. This sample is drawn from a study of cytomegalovirus exposure and HLA in healthy donors. Sequences were obtained from PBMCs. The receptor was isolated from a man aged 40-55 years in good health and CMV-seropositive. The chain joins TRBV12-5 to TRBJ1-4, with 8 nucleotides matching TRBD1. The CDR3 DNA follows: TGTGCTAGTGGTCCCCCTGGACAGGGAGATTTGGATAATGAAAAACTGTTTTTT. Encoded protein: CASGPPGQGDLDNEKLFF.